This passage covers 9 T cell receptor beta chains from one sample sequenced in a study of OX40 agonist ivuxolimab in advanced cancers. Some clones are missing from TCRdb's copy, which holds only in-frame ones; the method was immunoSEQ multiplex PCR. The sample yields roughly 80,000 clones, more than 80% seen once. The sample here was CD4+ or CD8+ T cells sorted from blood, taken in a trial of the OX40 agonist ivuxolimab. The source is an adult with an advanced solid tumor such as melanoma, head and neck, liver or kidney cancer.

The CDR3 reads CASGKGDSSGNTIYF. In nucleotides, the CDR3 is TGTGCTAGTGGCAAGGGAGATAGCTCTGGAAACACCATATATTTT. This chain joins TRBV12-5 and TRBJ1-3; D is ambiguous. V lost 6 bases and J 0 bases, leaving 12 bases between the germline ends. This CDR3 spans 15 amino acids. Germline CDR1 and CDR2: LGHNT and FRNRAP.

The rearrangement uses TRBV5-1 and TRBJ2-5; D possibly corresponds to TRBD2 (5 bases). Germline-derived CDR1 and CDR2 are SGHRS and YFSETQ. Trimming left V 2 bases short and J 5 bases short, with 13 bases between. This CDR3 comprises 14 residues. The CDR3 DNA is TGCGCCAGCAGCTTAGAACGTCCGGGGGAGACCCAGTACTTC. It encodes CASSLERPGETQYF.

V usage is TRBV7-9 and J usage is TRBJ2-3; a possible D gene is TRBD2 (5 bases). This CDR3 region has 16 residues. Germline-derived CDR1 and CDR2 are SEHNR and FQNEAQ (reference sequence). V lost 1 base to trimming and J lost 2 bases, with 13 bases between them. This CDR3 is CASSLGGRGSTDTQYF. In nucleotides, the CDR3 is TGTGCCAGCAGCTTAGGAGGTCGAGGGTCCACAGATACGCAGTATTTT.

The chain is built from TRBV5-4 and TRBJ2-7; D may be TRBD1 (5 bases). Germline V gives CDR1 SGHNT, CDR2 YYREEE (reference sequence). The CDR3 contains 13 residues. V lost 1 base to trimming and J lost 6 bases, with 11 bases between them. CDR3 amino acids: CASSLLTGGEQYF. CDR3 DNA sequence: TGTGCCAGCAGCTTGTTAACAGGTGGCGAGCAGTACTTC.

The genes are TRBV9 and TRBJ2-5, with D possibly TRBD1 on 6 matching bases. The CDR3 extends over 14 amino acids. Trimming pared 3 bases from V and 7 bases from J, leaving 16 bases between. Germline-derived CDR1 and CDR2 are SGDLS and YYNGEE. The CDR3 DNA reads TGTGCCAGCAGCGACCTTCAGAGAGGGGGGACCCAGTACTTC. Translation gives CASSDLQRGGTQYF.

This rearrangement joins TRBV28 to TRBJ2-4, with D perhaps being TRBD1 or TRBD2 (6 bases each). The CDR3 is 14 amino acids. Trimming left V 3 bases short and J 8 bases short, with 14 bases between. Germline V gene data show CDR1 as MDHEN and CDR2 as SYDVKM. CDR3 sequence reads: CASSLGRGLHIQYF. The CDR3 DNA follows: TGTGCCAGCAGTTTGGGCAGGGGACTCCACATTCAGTACTTC. Together with reference TRBV28 and TRBJ2-4, the CDR3 gives the full variable domain: DVKVTQSSRYLVKRTGEKVFLECVQDMDHENMFWYRQDPGLGLRLIYFSYDVKMKEKGDIPEGYSVSREKKERFSLILESASTNQTSMYLCASSLGRGLHIQYFGAGTRLSVL.

J is TRBJ1-5 and V is TRBV19; D might be TRBD1 (5 bases). Trimming took 6 bases from V and 5 from J, leaving 17 bases between them. Germline-derived CDR1 and CDR2 are LNHDA and SQIVND (reference sequence). This CDR3 region has 15 residues. CDR3: CASRGGERVYQPQHF. The CDR3 region has the DNA TGTGCCAGTAGGGGGGGGGAACGGGTTTATCAGCCCCAGCATTTT.

The chain is built from TRBV15 and TRBJ1-5; D not resolved. The V end lost 1 base, the J end lost 5 bases, and 6 bases lay between the germline ends. Germline CDR1 LNHNV, CDR2 YYDKDF (reference sequence). The CDR3 spans 13 residues. CDR3 loop: CATSRGSDQPQHF. Here the CDR3 DNA reads TGTGCCACCAGCAGAGGAAGCGATCAGCCCCAGCATTTT.

The J gene is TRBJ1-1, the V gene TRBV6-5; the D is unclear. The CDR3 runs 14 residues. Trimming shortened V by 2 bases and J by 0 bases, and 7 bases separated the two germline ends. Germline loops: CDR1 MNHEY, CDR2 SVGAGI. The CDR3 DNA is TGTGCCAGCAGTTACCGGGCTATGAACACTGAAGCTTTCTTT. Translating gives CASSYRAMNTEAFF.